One and the same sample provided the 14 T cell receptor beta chains below, sequenced in a study of Graves' ophthalmopathy and Graves' hyperthyroidism. Amplification of the TCR beta CDR3 regions used RNA transcripts (as template). Second-round multiplex PCR came after a first-round RT-PCR that employed HTBI primers. In TCRdb, the multiplex PCR reads were re-called with MiXCR into one record per CDR3 protein. Here the sample spans about 550,000 distinct CDR3 sequences, just under 40% being singletons. Sequenced sample: peripheral blood or thyroid tissue (not recorded which). The receptors stem from an adult man with Graves' hyperthyroidism.

This clonotype was seen a few times. The chain combines TRBV7-2 with TRBJ2-7; 12 bases align to TRBD1. The DNA end is more similar to TRBJ2-1, so the J call may be wrong. This CDR3 region has 15 residues. CDR1 and CDR2 (germline): SGHTA, FQGNSA. CDR3 region: CASSYGTGGANEQFF. In nucleotides, the CDR3 is TGTGCCAGCAGTTACGGGACAGGGGGCGCGAATGAGCAGTTCTTC.

The rearrangement links TRBV5-1 to TRBJ2-5; D uncertain. Germline CDR1 reads SGHRS; CDR2 reads YFSETQ. The CDR3 runs 14 residues. The V and J ends lost 3 bases and 2 bases respectively, with 11 bases between them. CDR3 coding DNA: TGCGCCAGCAGCTCGGCCAGCGTTCAAGAGACCCAGTACTTC. It translates to CASSSASVQETQYF.

The V and J genes are TRBV5-1 and TRBJ2-2; TRBD2 matches at 9 bases. The length of the CDR3 is 17 residues. The V segment lost 0 bases and the J segment 6 bases; nucleotides outside the gene matches: 9. Looked up from germline, CDR1 is SGHRS and CDR2 is YFSETQ. The CDR3 here is CASSLAPLAGRAGELFF. The CDR3, as DNA: TGCGCCAGCAGCTTGGCCCCCCTAGCGGGACGGGCCGGGGAGCTGTTTTTT.

In this sample, this clonotype turned up a few times. The chain employs TRBV11-2 and TRBJ2-3; 8 bases fit TRBD1. The CDR3 length is 15 residues. With 1 base clipped from V and 5 bases from J, the junction kept 5 bases outside the gene matches. In germline, CDR1 is SGHAT, CDR2 FQNNGV. The CDR3 nucleotides read TGTGCCAGCAGCTTAGGGACAGGGTTTAGAGATACGCAGTATTTT. Protein sequence: CASSLGTGFRDTQYF.

This chain links TRBV7-2 with TRBJ2-2, with 10 positions matching TRBD1. Germline trimming cut 1 base from V and 5 bases from J; bases unmatched to any gene: 4. The CDR3 spans 16 residues. Germline CDR1 is SGHTA and CDR2 is FQGNSA. The CDR3 reads CASSLGRQGATGELFF. In DNA, the CDR3 is TGTGCCAGCAGCTTAGGGAGACAGGGGGCAACCGGGGAGCTGTTTTTT.

This clonotype showed up just a few times. One base away lies a much larger clone, so this may be a sequencing read error. V gene TRBV2 combines with J gene TRBJ1-5; possible D gene TRBD1, 6 bases. This CDR3 spans 14 amino acids. Between the trimmed V and J ends, which lost 6 bases and 1 base, there was a span of 10 bases. Germline V CDR1 and CDR2: SNHLY, FYNNEI. The CDR3 spells CASSPDRSNQPQHF. In nucleotides, the CDR3 is TGTGCCAGCAGCCCTGACAGGAGCAATCAGCCCCAGCATTTT.

The V and J genes are TRBV7-8 and TRBJ1-5, with 8 positions matching TRBD2. Matching the DNA end better, TRBJ2-3 makes the J call doubtful. This CDR3 is 14 amino acids long. Germline V gives CDR1 SGHVS, CDR2 FQNEAQ. CDR3 DNA sequence: TGTGCCAGCACCGAGCGGGAGCGGGCAGATACGCAGTATTTT. Its translation is CASTERERADTQYF.

This clonotype was recorded at least ten times. The gene calls are TRBV25-1 and TRBJ1-1, with a possible D match to TRBD1 (6 bases). Trimming removed 3 bases from V and 2 bases from J, with 13 bases in between. Per germline, CDR1 MGHDK and CDR2 SYGVNS. CDR3 length: 15 amino acids. CDR3 DNA: TGTGCCAGCAGTGAGATGACAGGAAAAAACACTGAAGCTTTCTTT. Translation gives CASSEMTGKNTEAFF.

This clonotype was observed a handful of times. The chain recombines TRBV6-5 with TRBJ1-1, with 9 bases fitting TRBD1. This CDR3 spans 16 amino acids. After removal of 8 bases from V and 3 bases from J, the junction contained 13 bases not matched to a gene. Germline CDR1 is MNHEY and CDR2 is SVGAGI. For the CDR3, the DNA is TGTGCCAGCTGGGACAGGGCCTTGGGTCCGGACACTGAAGCTTTCTTT. This codes for CASWDRALGPDTEAFF.

This chain connects TRBV29-1 to TRBJ2-2, with 9 positions matching TRBD1. The CDR3 is 15 residues long. Germline lookup yields CDR1 SQVTM and CDR2 ANQGSEA. The junction had 7 bases not matched to a gene; V was cut back by 7 bases and J by 1 base. CDR3 sequence reads: CSALGQGRNTGELFF. CDR3 nucleotide sequence: TGCAGCGCTTTGGGACAGGGTAGGAACACCGGGGAGCTGTTTTTT.

Ten or more counts support this clonotype. The CDR3 is CSVEGGLVTGELFF. DNA of the CDR3: TGCAGCGTTGAGGGGGGGCTCGTCACCGGGGAGCTGTTTTTT. V is TRBV29-1 and J is TRBJ2-2, with D tentatively TRBD2 (7 bases). Trimming left V 3 bases short and J 4 bases short, with 12 bases between. The germline V gene encodes CDR1 SQVTM and CDR2 ANQGSEA. The CDR3 contains 14 residues.

Note on this clonotype: One junction end disagrees with the germline gene, perhaps due to a read error. The V and J genes are TRBV7-2 and TRBJ2-5; weak D call: TRBD2 (5 bases). The V gene's germline CDR1 is SGHTA and CDR2 FQGNSA. The CDR3 loop spans 13 amino acids. CDR3 protein: CASSFSGLETQCF. The CDR3 nucleotides are TGCGCCAGCAGCTTTTCGGGGTTAGAGACCCAGTGCTTC.

The chain recombines TRBV28 with TRBJ1-4, with D hard to call. V lost 3 bases and J lost 0, with 8 bases in between. This CDR3 region has 15 residues. Germline values: CDR1 MDHEN, CDR2 SYDVKM. CDR3 DNA sequence: TGTGCCAGCAGTTTCCCACAGTCAACTAATGAAAAACTGTTTTTT. Protein product: CASSFPQSTNEKLFF.

This clonotype turned up a few times. The chain employs TRBV9 and TRBJ2-1; D unresolved. Germline values: CDR1 SGDLS, CDR2 YYNGEE. The V and J ends lost 0 bases and 5 bases respectively, with 9 bases between them. This CDR3 spans 14 amino acids. This CDR3 reads CASSVGRLNNEQFF. CDR3 DNA: TGTGCCAGCAGCGTAGGGAGACTCAACAATGAGCAGTTCTTC.